This TCR beta chain was observed in a study of T cell repertoires in cytomegalovirus infection. The wider study: A matching HLA type, together with CMV infection, was signaled by public TCR beta signatures.

Study-level results: Predominance within the ex vivo response was attributable to HLA-C-restricted CMV-specific TCR beta clonotypes. Adding up the frequency of public TCR beta families identified people who carried CMV plus the relevant HLA.

In germline, CDR1 is SGHTA, CDR2 FQGNSA. V was pared by 1 base and J by 3 bases, with 14 bases between. This CDR3 is 16 amino acids long. This clonotype was seen repeatedly, ten times or more. Its antigen is still unknown. From the reads, TCRdb called clonotypes with MiXCR, one entry per CDR3 protein. The sample contains under 350,000 distinct CDR3 sequences, roughly 21% of which appear only once. This TCR was recovered from a human donor in good health (CMV status not recorded). Some clones in this sample may be carry-over from other donors' samples. The sample was cultured PBMCs, taken from culture after CMV antigen stimulation. The chain links TRBV7-2 to TRBJ2-3; weak D call: TRBD2 (5 bases). The CDR3: CASSLVVRGWTDTQYF. In nucleotides, the CDR3 is TGTGCCAGCAGCTTAGTAGTCCGGGGATGGACAGATACGCAGTATTTT.